These T cell receptor beta chains were read from a single sample in a study of blood T cells in healthy people across ages. TCRdb re-called the 5' RACE reads with MiXCR, one entry per CDR3 protein. The repertoire holds some 1.7 million distinct CDR3 sequences, with approximately 30% as singletons. The sequencing input was blood. The source is a woman aged 30 to 39 in good health. CDR3s include the opening cysteine and the closing phenylalanine or tryptophan. A D gene is named only where the DNA matches it firmly. Some rows mark clone size as missing; the rest say once, few, many or name a class of expanded clone.

clone size: NA; V gene: TRBV20-1; D gene: NA; J gene: TRBJ2-3; CDR3 DNA: TGCAGTGCTAGGATAGGAGGAGTTGGGGATACGCAGTATTTT; CDR3 protein: CSARIGGVGDTQYF
clone size: many; V gene: TRBV20-1; D gene: NA; J gene: TRBJ2-7; CDR3 DNA: TGCAGTGCTAGAGGCCTTACAGGGAACCACGAGCAGTACTTC; CDR3 protein: CSARGLTGNHEQYF
clone size: few; V gene: TRBV5-5; D gene: NA; J gene: TRBJ1-2; CDR3 DNA: TGTGCCAGCAGCTTGGGTGGAGGTATCTATGGCTACACCTTC; CDR3 protein: CASSLGGGIYGYTF
clone size: NA; V gene: TRBV14; D gene: NA; J gene: TRBJ2-1; CDR3 DNA: TGTGCCAGCAGCCAATCCCTGGGACGCGGCAGCGATGAGCAGTTCTTC; CDR3 protein: CASSQSLGRGSDEQFF
clone size: once; V gene: TRBV5-5; D gene: NA; J gene: TRBJ1-1; CDR3 DNA: TGTGCCAGCAGCTCGGTCCCGATCACTGAAGCTTTCTTT; CDR3 protein: CASSSVPITEAFF
clone size: few; V gene: TRBV12-3/TRBV12-4; D gene: NA; J gene: TRBJ1-2; CDR3 DNA: TGTGCCAGCAGTTTGGCCTGGTTGGGTTATGGCTACACCTTC; CDR3 protein: CASSLAWLGYGYTF
clone size: NA; V gene: TRBV5-1; D gene: TRBD1; J gene: TRBJ1-2; CDR3 DNA: TGCGCCAGCAGCTTGGGACAGGGGCACGGTGGCTACACCTTC; CDR3 protein: CASSLGQGHGGYTF
clone size: few; V gene: TRBV28; D gene: TRBD1; J gene: TRBJ2-5; CDR3 DNA: TGTGCCAGCAGTGATACCTCCGGGACAGGTGGTTCGACCCAGTACTTC; CDR3 protein: CASSDTSGTGGSTQYF
clone size: few; V gene: TRBV6-5; D gene: NA; J gene: TRBJ2-7; CDR3 DNA: TGTGCCAGCAGATTCGACAGCGACGAGCAGTACTTC; CDR3 protein: CASRFDSDEQYF
clone size: many; V gene: TRBV12-3/TRBV12-4; D gene: NA; J gene: TRBJ1-5; CDR3 DNA: TGTGCCAGCAGTTTAGCAGGGGCGCGTGGTCAGCCCCAGCATTTT; CDR3 protein: CASSLAGARGQPQHF
clone size: NA; V gene: TRBV20-1; D gene: TRBD2; J gene: TRBJ2-3; CDR3 DNA: TGCAGTGCCCCCGGGACTAGCGGTTCAGATACGCAGTATTTT; CDR3 protein: CSAPGTSGSDTQYF
clone size: few; V gene: TRBV7-9; D gene: NA; J gene: TRBJ2-7; CDR3 DNA: TGTGCCAGCAGCTCACAGGGAGGAAGATACGAGCAGTACTTC; CDR3 protein: CASSSQGGRYEQYF
clone size: NA; V gene: TRBV4-1; D gene: TRBD1; J gene: TRBJ2-3; CDR3 DNA: TGCGCCAGCAGCCGTGAGGGGCAGGGGGCAGATACGCAGTATTTT; CDR3 protein: CASSREGQGADTQYF
clone size: few; V gene: TRBV12-3/TRBV12-4; D gene: TRBD2; J gene: TRBJ2-1; CDR3 DNA: TGTGCCAGCAGCACTACCCTGCCGGGAGGGTGGTATGAGCAGTTCTTC; CDR3 protein: CASSTTLPGGWYEQFF
clone size: few; V gene: TRBV30; D gene: NA; J gene: TRBJ2-1; CDR3 DNA: TGTGCCTGGAACACGGGCCGCTACAATGAGCAGTTCTTC; CDR3 protein: CAWNTGRYNEQFF
clone size: NA; V gene: TRBV28; D gene: NA; J gene: TRBJ2-1; CDR3 DNA: TGTGTCAGCAGTTTGGGACGCACCCGCTCCTACAATGAGCAGTTCTTC; CDR3 protein: CVSSLGRTRSYNEQFF
clone size: few; V gene: TRBV5-6; D gene: NA; J gene: TRBJ2-5; CDR3 DNA: TGTGCCAGCAGAACAGACATGTTGGAGACCCAGTACTTC; CDR3 protein: CASRTDMLETQYF
clone size: few; V gene: TRBV29-1; D gene: NA; J gene: TRBJ2-5; CDR3 DNA: TGCAGCGTTGAACGAGGGGGACAAAGGGGGACCCAGTACTTC; CDR3 protein: CSVERGGQRGTQYF
clone size: few; V gene: TRBV20-1; D gene: NA; J gene: TRBJ2-7; CDR3 DNA: TGCAGTGCTAGAAACCTAGGGGGAGGGGGACTCGAGCAGTACTTC; CDR3 protein: CSARNLGGGGLEQYF
clone size: few; V gene: TRBV12-3/TRBV12-4; D gene: TRBD1; J gene: TRBJ2-1; CDR3 DNA: TGTGCCAGCAGTACTTACGCGGGACAGGGGCTTGGCGGGAGGTCCGGGAATGGGCAGTTCTTC; CDR3 protein: CASSTYAGQGLGGRSGNGQFF
clone size: many; V gene: TRBV7-2; D gene: TRBD1; J gene: TRBJ2-7; CDR3 DNA: TGTGCCAGCAGCTTGGGGGGGACAGGGGTCTACGAGCAGTACTTC; CDR3 protein: CASSLGGTGVYEQYF
clone size: few; V gene: TRBV6-2/TRBV6-3; D gene: TRBD1; J gene: TRBJ2-7; CDR3 DNA: TGTGCCAGCAGTTCCGGGACAGGGATGAAAGAGCAGTACTTC; CDR3 protein: CASSSGTGMKEQYF
clone size: many; V gene: TRBV7-2; D gene: TRBD2; J gene: TRBJ2-1; CDR3 DNA: TGTGCCAGCAGCTTAGGTCCTAGCGGGAATGAGCAGTTCTTC; CDR3 protein: CASSLGPSGNEQFF
clone size: NA; V gene: TRBV14; D gene: NA; J gene: TRBJ2-1; CDR3 DNA: TGTGCCAGCAGCCAAGTCCCCCTCGGAGGGGGTGTTAAATGGAATGAGCAGTTCTTC; CDR3 protein: CASSQVPLGGGVKWNEQFF
clone size: NA; V gene: TRBV27; D gene: NA; J gene: TRBJ2-5; CDR3 DNA: TGTGCCAGCCAGAGGGGGCGGGGGAGGCGCCAAGAGACCCAGTACTTC; CDR3 protein: CASQRGRGRRQETQYF
clone size: few; V gene: TRBV14; D gene: NA; J gene: TRBJ1-2; CDR3 DNA: TGTACCAGCAGCGCTCCCGGGCCTTCTAACTATGGCTACACCTTC; CDR3 protein: CTSSAPGPSNYGYTF
clone size: NA; V gene: TRBV20-1; D gene: NA; J gene: TRBJ1-4; CDR3 DNA: TGCAGTGCTGGCCGGGCTAATGAAAAACTGTTTTTT; CDR3 protein: CSAGRANEKLFF
clone size: NA; V gene: TRBV29-1; D gene: NA; J gene: TRBJ2-5; CDR3 DNA: TGCAGCGTTGAAGGTTCGACTGTACCGGAGACCCAGTACTTC; CDR3 protein: CSVEGSTVPETQYF
clone size: NA; V gene: TRBV20-1; D gene: NA; J gene: TRBJ2-3; CDR3 DNA: TGCAGTGCTAGCCACCGACAGGATAGCACAGATACGCAGTATTTT; CDR3 protein: CSASHRQDSTDTQYF
clone size: NA; V gene: TRBV7-2; D gene: NA; J gene: TRBJ2-5; CDR3 DNA: TGTGCCAGCAGCTTAGCGGCTATAACGGGACGGGTACAAGAGACCCAGTACTTC; CDR3 protein: CASSLAAITGRVQETQYF
clone size: once; V gene: TRBV11-1; D gene: NA; J gene: TRBJ2-3; CDR3 DNA: TGTGCCGGCAGGCCGAGACGGCTGTCCACAGATACGCAGTATTTT; CDR3 protein: CAGRPRRLSTDTQYF
clone size: few; V gene: TRBV12-5; D gene: TRBD2; J gene: TRBJ2-1; CDR3 DNA: TGTGCTAGTGGTTTGGATGGGGCGGGGGGGGATCCCACCTACAATGAGCAGTTCTTC; CDR3 protein: CASGLDGAGGDPTYNEQFF
clone size: few; V gene: TRBV6-1; D gene: NA; J gene: TRBJ2-5; CDR3 DNA: TGTGCCAGCAGTGAATGGCAGGGCCAAGAGACCCAGTACTTC; CDR3 protein: CASSEWQGQETQYF
clone size: many; V gene: TRBV7-2; D gene: TRBD2; J gene: TRBJ2-7; CDR3 DNA: TGTGCCAGCAGCTTAGTTGGTCTAGCGGGTGCCCCCTACGAGCAGTACTTC; CDR3 protein: CASSLVGLAGAPYEQYF
clone size: NA; V gene: TRBV5-1; D gene: NA; J gene: TRBJ2-3; CDR3 DNA: TGCGCCAGCAGCTTGGTTGAGGGCGCTGTCACAGATACGCAGTATTTT; CDR3 protein: CASSLVEGAVTDTQYF
clone size: few; V gene: TRBV10-3; D gene: TRBD1; J gene: TRBJ2-3; CDR3 DNA: TGTGCCATCAGTGACAACCTCGAGGGGGCCTTTGAAGCGGCAGATACGCAGTATTTT; CDR3 protein: CAISDNLEGAFEAADTQYF
clone size: few; V gene: TRBV15; D gene: TRBD1; J gene: TRBJ1-1; CDR3 DNA: TGTGCCACCGCACGAGGGGGCAACACAGAAGCTTTCTTT; CDR3 protein: CATARGGNTEAFF
clone size: NA; V gene: TRBV7-8; D gene: TRBD2; J gene: TRBJ2-1; CDR3 DNA: TGTGCCAGCAGCCAAGGACTAGCGGGACTCAATGAGCAGTTCTTC; CDR3 protein: CASSQGLAGLNEQFF
clone size: few; V gene: TRBV5-1; D gene: TRBD1; J gene: TRBJ2-7; CDR3 DNA: TGCGCCAGCAGCTTCACCGGGACAGGAGAGTCCGAGCAGTACTTC; CDR3 protein: CASSFTGTGESEQYF
clone size: NA; V gene: TRBV4-1; D gene: TRBD1; J gene: TRBJ2-1; CDR3 DNA: TGCGCCAGCAGCCAAGGTCTCCAGGGGGCGGGTGAGCAGTTCTTC; CDR3 protein: CASSQGLQGAGEQFF
clone size: NA; V gene: TRBV15; D gene: NA; J gene: TRBJ2-5; CDR3 DNA: TGTGCCACGGGTCCGGGGGGCGCTTGGGAGACCCAGTACTTC; CDR3 protein: CATGPGGAWETQYF
clone size: few; V gene: TRBV4-1; D gene: NA; J gene: TRBJ2-1; CDR3 DNA: TGCGCCAGCAGCCAATACCAGTTCAATGAGCAGTTCTTC; CDR3 protein: CASSQYQFNEQFF
clone size: NA; V gene: TRBV18; D gene: TRBD2; J gene: TRBJ2-1; CDR3 DNA: TGTGCCAGCTCTCCCGGGACGAGCGGGGCTAACAATGAGCAGTTCTTC; CDR3 protein: CASSPGTSGANNEQFF
clone size: NA; V gene: TRBV5-1; D gene: NA; J gene: TRBJ2-3; CDR3 DNA: TGCGCCAGCATTCTCCGGGACGGAACCACAGATACGCAGTATTTT; CDR3 protein: CASILRDGTTDTQYF
clone size: NA; V gene: TRBV29-1; D gene: TRBD2; J gene: TRBJ2-3; CDR3 DNA: TGCAGCGTTCAAGGACTAGCGAAAGATACGCAGTATTTT; CDR3 protein: CSVQGLAKDTQYF
clone size: many; V gene: TRBV7-9; D gene: NA; J gene: TRBJ2-7; CDR3 DNA: TGTGCCAGCAGTTACAGGGTCGAGCAGTACTTC; CDR3 protein: CASSYRVEQYF
clone size: NA; V gene: TRBV12-3/TRBV12-4; D gene: NA; J gene: TRBJ2-2; CDR3 DNA: TGTGCCAGCAGTTTGACTAGTTCCACCGGGGAGCTGTTTTTT; CDR3 protein: CASSLTSSTGELFF
clone size: NA; V gene: TRBV5-1; D gene: TRBD2; J gene: TRBJ2-3; CDR3 DNA: TGCGCCAGCAGCTCTAGCGGGAGGGTCGGCACAGATACGCAGTATTTT; CDR3 protein: CASSSSGRVGTDTQYF
clone size: NA; V gene: TRBV12-3/TRBV12-4; D gene: TRBD2; J gene: TRBJ2-1; CDR3 DNA: TGTGCCAGCAGTTTAGCAGGGAGGGCCTTCGAGCAGTTCTTC; CDR3 protein: CASSLAGRAFEQFF
clone size: many; V gene: TRBV9; D gene: TRBD1; J gene: TRBJ2-5; CDR3 DNA: TGTGCCAGCAGCGCTCAGGGACAGGGAATGGAGACCCAGTACTTC; CDR3 protein: CASSAQGQGMETQYF
clone size: many; V gene: TRBV24-1; D gene: NA; J gene: TRBJ2-3; CDR3 DNA: TGTGCCACCAGTGATCCGGAAGGCAGCACAGATACGCAGTATTTT; CDR3 protein: CATSDPEGSTDTQYF
clone size: NA; V gene: TRBV9; D gene: NA; J gene: TRBJ1-5; CDR3 DNA: TGTGCCAGCAGCGTTGGGTGGAGCGATCAGCCCCAGCATTTT; CDR3 protein: CASSVGWSDQPQHF
clone size: NA; V gene: TRBV2; D gene: NA; J gene: TRBJ1-1; CDR3 DNA: TGTACCAGCAGTGGGGTCGGGGGGACTGAAGCTTTCTTT; CDR3 protein: CTSSGVGGTEAFF
clone size: few; V gene: TRBV7-2; D gene: NA; J gene: TRBJ2-3; CDR3 DNA: TGTGCCAGCAACCCCCGGGGAGACCTTAGCACAGATACGCAGTATTTT; CDR3 protein: CASNPRGDLSTDTQYF
clone size: NA; V gene: TRBV30; D gene: TRBD1; J gene: TRBJ1-2; CDR3 DNA: TGTGCCTGGAGTTTCCGGGACAGGGGCGGCTATGGCTACACCTTC; CDR3 protein: CAWSFRDRGGYGYTF